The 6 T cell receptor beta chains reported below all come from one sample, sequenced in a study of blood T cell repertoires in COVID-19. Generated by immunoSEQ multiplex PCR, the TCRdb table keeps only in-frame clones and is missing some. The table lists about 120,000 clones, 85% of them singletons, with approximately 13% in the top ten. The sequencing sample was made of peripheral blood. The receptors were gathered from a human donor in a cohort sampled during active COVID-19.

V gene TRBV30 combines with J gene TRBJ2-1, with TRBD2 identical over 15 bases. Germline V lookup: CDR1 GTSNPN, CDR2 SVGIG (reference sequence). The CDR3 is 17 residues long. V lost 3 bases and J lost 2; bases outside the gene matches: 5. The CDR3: CAWRRGTSGRTYNEQFF. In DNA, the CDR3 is TGTGCCTGGAGGCGGGGGACTAGCGGGAGGACCTACAATGAGCAGTTCTTC.

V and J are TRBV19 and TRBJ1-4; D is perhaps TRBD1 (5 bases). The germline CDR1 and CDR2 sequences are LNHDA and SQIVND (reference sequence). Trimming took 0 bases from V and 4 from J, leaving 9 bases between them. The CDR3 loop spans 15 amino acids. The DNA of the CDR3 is TGTGCCAGTAGTATAGATGGGACTTATAATGAAAAACTGTTTTTT. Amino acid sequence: CASSIDGTYNEKLFF.

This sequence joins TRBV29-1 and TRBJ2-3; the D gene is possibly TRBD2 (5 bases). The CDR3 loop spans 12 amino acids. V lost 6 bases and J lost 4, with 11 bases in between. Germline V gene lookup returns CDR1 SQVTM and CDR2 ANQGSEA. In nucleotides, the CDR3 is TGCAGCGTCCTTGAGGGCGCAGATACGCAGTATTTT. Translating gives CSVLEGADTQYF.

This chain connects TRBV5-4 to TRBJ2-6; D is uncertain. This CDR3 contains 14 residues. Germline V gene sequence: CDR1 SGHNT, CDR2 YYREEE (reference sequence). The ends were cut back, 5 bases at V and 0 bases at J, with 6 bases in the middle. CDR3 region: CASSTYSGANVLTF. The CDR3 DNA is TGTGCCAGCAGTACTTACTCTGGGGCCAACGTCCTGACTTTC.

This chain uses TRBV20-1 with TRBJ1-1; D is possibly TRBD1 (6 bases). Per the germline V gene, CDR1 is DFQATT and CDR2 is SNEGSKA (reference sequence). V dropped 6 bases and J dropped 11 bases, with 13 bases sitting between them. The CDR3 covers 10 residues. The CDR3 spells CSAGGAGAFF. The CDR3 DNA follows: TGCAGTGCGGGGGGGGCAGGGGCTTTCTTT.

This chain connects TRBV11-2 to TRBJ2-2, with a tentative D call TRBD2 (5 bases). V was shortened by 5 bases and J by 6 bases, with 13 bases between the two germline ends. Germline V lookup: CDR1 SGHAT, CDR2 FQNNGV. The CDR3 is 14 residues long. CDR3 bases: TGTGCCAGCAGCCGTATGAGGGATGCCGGGGAGCTGTTTTTT. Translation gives CASSRMRDAGELFF.